This T cell receptor beta chain was observed in a study of T cells in Graves' hyperthyroidism and ophthalmopathy. Under 3 months was the duration of disease in ophthalmopathy patients, who also had a Clinical Activity Score of at least 3 and a NOSPECS grade of at least 4. Exclusion of a patient resulted from uncontrolled infection, other autoimmune disease, pregnancy or lactation. The source material, RNA transcripts, was used to amplify TCR beta CDR3 regions. TCR CDR3 regions were first amplified by RT-PCR with HTBI primers. Each CDR3 protein is one row after TCRdb ran MiXCR on the multiplex PCR reads. The sample has 200,000 to 250,000 distinct CDR3 sequences, over 15% seen once; the top ten hold around 26%. Source material: blood. This receptor was taken from a woman between 18 and 30 years old with Graves' ophthalmopathy.

Written as DNA, the CDR3 is TGCAGTGCTAGAGGACTAGCGGGAGTTTACTATAATGAGCAGTTCTTC. Amino acid sequence: CSARGLAGVYYNEQFF. The rearrangement joins TRBV20-1 to TRBJ2-1; 12 positions agree with TRBD2. Germline loops: CDR1 DFQATT, CDR2 SNEGSKA (reference sequence). V shed 1 base and J 7 bases; nucleotides not matched to a gene: 8. CDR3 length: 16 amino acids.